Below, 2 T cell receptor beta chains from the same sample are listed, as sequenced in a study of tumor-infiltrating lymphocytes in primary liver carcinoma. Researchers drew blood RNA from unsorted whole blood and extracted germline DNA as well. From 500 ng total RNA, TCR beta cDNA was generated with a primer in the constant region. For TCR beta, libraries were produced by three nested multiplex PCR rounds using slightly modified ARM-PCR. TRBV1-TRBV30 forward primers paired with a C-beta reverse primer drove the first two PCR rounds, approximately 11 cycles each. TCRdb reanalysed the multiplex PCR reads using MiXCR and keeps one entry per CDR3 protein. The sample carries about 330,000 distinct CDR3 sequences, roughly two thirds recorded once. What was sequenced was peripheral blood. The receptors come from a man aged 40-55 years with primary liver carcinoma and hepatitis B virus infection.

Of note for this clonotype: This likely comes from a read error, as the CDR3 has no conserved phenylalanine or tryptophan at its end. The DNA is left out, because the CDR3 cannot be placed on it with certainty; the CDR3 is given as TCRdb lists it. The rearrangement joins TRBV10-3 to TRBJ1-1. Germline V lookup: CDR1 ENHRY, CDR2 SYGVKD. Inclusive of both ends, the CDR3 amounts to 13 amino acids. The CDR3 reads CAISEQVNTESFL.

With respect to this clonotype: Likely a read error: the CDR3 ends without its conserved phenylalanine or tryptophan. The chain carries TRBV11-2 and TRBJ1-1; the match to TRBD1 covers 12 bases. The V gene end was trimmed by 5 bases and the J gene end by 0 bases; junction bases not matched to a gene: 7. This CDR3 comprises 17 residues. Germline V lookup: CDR1 SGHAT, CDR2 FQNNGV. The CDR3 is CASSLGDRGLVNTEAFI. The DNA for the CDR3 is TGTGCCAGCAGCCTAGGGGACAGGGGGCTCGTGAACACTGAAGCTTTCATT.